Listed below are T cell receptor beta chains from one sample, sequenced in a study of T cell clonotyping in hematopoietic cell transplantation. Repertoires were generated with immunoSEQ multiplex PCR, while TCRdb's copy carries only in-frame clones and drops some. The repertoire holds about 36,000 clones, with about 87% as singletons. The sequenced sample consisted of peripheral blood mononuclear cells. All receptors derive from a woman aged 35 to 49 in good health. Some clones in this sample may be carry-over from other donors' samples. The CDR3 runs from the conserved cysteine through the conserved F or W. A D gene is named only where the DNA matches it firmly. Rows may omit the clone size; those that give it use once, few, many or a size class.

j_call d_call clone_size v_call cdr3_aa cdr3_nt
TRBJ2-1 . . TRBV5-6 CASNARESSYNEQFF TGTGCCAGCAACGCCAGGGAAAGCTCCTACAATGAGCAGTTCTTC
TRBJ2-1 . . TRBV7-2 CASSLGGTSSQFF TGTGCCAGCAGCTTAGGTGGGACGTCATCTCAGTTCTTC
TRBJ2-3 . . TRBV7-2 CATQGSPGDTQYF TGTGCCACCCAAGGGTCCCCGGGGGATACGCAGTATTTT
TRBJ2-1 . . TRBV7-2 CASSLLGERILNEQFF TGTGCCAGCAGCTTACTCGGGGAGAGGATACTCAATGAGCAGTTCTTC
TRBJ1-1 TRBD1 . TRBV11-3 CASSSDRGTEAFF TGTGCCAGCAGCTCAGACAGGGGGACTGAAGCTTTCTTT
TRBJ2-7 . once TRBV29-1 CSVLGQGSREQYF TGCAGCGTTTTAGGGCAGGGTTCCCGCGAGCAGTACTTC
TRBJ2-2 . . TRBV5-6 CASSLVSEGSLFF TGTGCCAGCAGCTTGGTTTCGGAGGGGTCGCTGTTTTTT
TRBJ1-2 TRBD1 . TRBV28 CASSIRGNYGYTF TGTGCCAGCAGTATCAGGGGGAACTATGGCTACACCTTC
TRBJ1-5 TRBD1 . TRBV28 CASSPGTGSQPQHF TGTGCCAGCAGTCCAGGGACAGGCTCTCAGCCCCAGCATTTT
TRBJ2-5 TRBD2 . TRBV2 CASTWGASGRNQETQYF TGTGCCAGCACTTGGGGAGCTAGCGGGAGAAACCAAGAGACCCAGTACTTC
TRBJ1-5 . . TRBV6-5 CASSPPGQSNQPQHF TGTGCCAGCAGCCCCCCCGGACAGTCCAATCAGCCCCAGCATTTT
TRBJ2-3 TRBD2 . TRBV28 CASSTSVSTDTQYF TGTGCCAGCAGTACTAGCGTCTCCACAGATACGCAGTATTTT
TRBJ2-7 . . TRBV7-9 CASGWGALYEQYF TGTGCCAGCGGGTGGGGGGCCTTATACGAGCAGTACTTC
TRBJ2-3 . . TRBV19 CASSLSRREDTQYF TGTGCCAGTAGTTTGTCCCGTCGAGAGGATACGCAGTATTTT
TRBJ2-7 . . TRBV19 CASSPSGDEQYF TGTGCCAGTAGTCCCTCGGGCGACGAGCAGTACTTC
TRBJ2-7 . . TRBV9 CASSVLAGRGGEQYF TGTGCCAGCAGCGTTTTGGCGGGACGGGGTGGCGAGCAGTACTTC
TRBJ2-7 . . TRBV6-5 CASSRDASGHYEQYF TGTGCCAGCAGCCGGGACGCAAGTGGGCACTACGAGCAGTACTTC
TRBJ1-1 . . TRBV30 CACSQGNPPFREAFF TGTGCCTGTTCCCAGGGGAACCCCCCTTTTCGAGAAGCTTTCTTT
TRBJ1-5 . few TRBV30 CASDGGADQPQHF TGTGCCTCGGACGGGGGGGCGGATCAGCCCCAGCATTTT
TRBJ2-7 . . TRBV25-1 CASFFDEGGEQYF TGTGCCAGCTTTTTTGATGAGGGAGGCGAGCAGTACTTC
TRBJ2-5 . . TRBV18 CASSAGAGQETQYF TGTGCCAGCTCTGCCGGTGCGGGACAAGAGACCCAGTACTTC
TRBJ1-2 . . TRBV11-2 CASSSIRGTIYGYTF TGTGCCAGCAGCTCGATACGGGGGACGATCTATGGCTACACCTTC
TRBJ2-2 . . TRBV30 CAWGQSGGTTGELFF TGTGCCTGGGGGCAGAGTGGGGGCACAACCGGGGAGCTGTTTTTT
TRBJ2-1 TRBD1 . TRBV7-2 CASSFRDRGQVEQFF TGTGCCAGCAGCTTCCGGGACAGGGGGCAAGTTGAGCAGTTCTTC
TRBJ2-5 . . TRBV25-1 CASSEIPLGVDEETQYF TGTGCCAGCAGTGAAATCCCCCTCGGGGTAGACGAAGAGACCCAGTACTTC